This passage covers 2 T cell receptor beta chains from one sample sequenced in a study of T cell repertoires in cytomegalovirus infection. Via MiXCR, TCRdb re-called the reads, giving one row per CDR3 protein. The sample shows approximately 140,000 distinct CDR3 sequences, 7% to 9.5% of them seen only once. The source material was PBMCs. The origin of the receptors is a human donor in good health (CMV status not recorded). Some clones in this sample may be carry-over from other donors' samples.

There are many counts of this clonotype. CDR3: CSASRSYRDSYGYTF. The CDR3 bases are TGCAGTGCTAGCCGAAGCTACCGGGACAGCTATGGCTACACCTTC. The chain employs TRBV20-1 and TRBJ1-2; 7 positions agree with TRBD1. CDR1 is DFQATT, CDR2 SNEGSKA, per germline (reference sequence). Unmatched junction bases numbered 11, after V lost 3 bases and J lost 4 bases. This CDR3 spans 15 amino acids.

This rearrangement joins TRBV2 to TRBJ1-2; TRBD1 might be the D (6 bases). Trimming left V 8 bases short and J 1 base short, with 14 bases between. The CDR3 spans 14 residues. Per the germline V gene, CDR1 is SNHLY and CDR2 is FYNNEI. In DNA, the CDR3 is TGTGCCAGCCGAGTGGGGGGCTATAACTATGGCTACACCTTC. Its translation: CASRVGGYNYGYTF.